This paragraph covers one T cell receptor beta chain sequence. These data are taken from a study of CD8 T cells in Susac syndrome. cDNA came from about 0.5 to 1 ug RNA primed by random hexamers. The TCR beta CDR3 was amplified by immunoSEQ multiplex PCR across 54 Vbeta, 13 Jbeta. TCRdb reprocessed the immunoSEQ multiplex PCR reads with MiXCR, giving one entry per CDR3 protein. Among some 220,000 distinct CDR3 sequences listed, around 96% were seen once. Sequencing of TCR beta was carried out in blood CD8+ and CD4+ T cells. Negative isolation was used for CD8+ and CD4+ T cells, and FACS enrichment was applied to TEMRA cells. The sequenced sample was CD4+ T cells from PBMCs. The receptor comes from a human donor with multiple sclerosis.

Here the CDR3 reads CASSPLAGRSYEQYF. In DNA, the CDR3 is TGCGCCAGCAGCCCTTTAGCGGGACGCTCCTACGAGCAGTACTTC. The chain uses TRBV4-1 and TRBJ2-7; 8 bases align to TRBD2. From germline, CDR1 is MGHRA and CDR2 YSYEKL. The CDR3 contains 15 residues. Trimming removed 4 bases from V and 0 bases from J; junction bases left unmatched: 5.